The clone carrying this TCR beta chain was detected many times. RNA transcripts yielded amplified TCR beta CDR3 regions. HTBI primers served in a first-round RT-PCR, which a second-round multiplex PCR followed. TCRdb re-derived calls from the multiplex PCR reads in MiXCR, one entry per CDR3 protein. The sample comprises 680,000 or so distinct CDR3 sequences, about a fifth of which are singletons, and more than 5.5% rests with the top ten. The entry originates in a study of Graves' ophthalmopathy and Graves' hyperthyroidism. Looked up from germline, CDR1 is SNHLY and CDR2 is FYNNEI. CDR3 size: 12 residues. Trimming pared 6 bases from V and 8 bases from J, leaving 13 bases between.

Sequenced material: peripheral blood. The TCR was taken from a woman younger than 30 with stable Graves' hyperthyroidism. Some clones in this sample may be carry-over from other donors' samples. The rearrangement joins TRBV2 to TRBJ1-2; D perhaps matches TRBD1 (5 bases). CDR3 loop: CASSPTGNGYTF. The CDR3 DNA follows: TGTGCCAGCAGCCCCACAGGAAACGGCTACACCTTC.